The 12 T cell receptor beta chains reported below all come from one sample, sequenced in a study of cytomegalovirus exposure and HLA in healthy donors. Primers: 60 Vbeta forward and 13 Jbeta reverse. Sequencing was performed with immunoSEQ multiplex PCR; in TCRdb, only in-frame clones are kept and a portion is missing. The sample carries 110,000 to 150,000 clones, roughly four fifths recorded once. Sequenced sample: PBMCs. The source of these receptors is a male donor in good health and CMV-seronegative.

The chain links TRBV5-1 to TRBJ1-3; TRBD1 might be the D (6 bases). Trimming shortened V by 4 bases and J by 4 bases, and 18 bases separated the two germline ends. This CDR3 contains 16 residues. Germline CDR1 SGHRS, CDR2 YFSETQ. DNA of the CDR3: TGCGCCAGCAGCCAGCCGGAGGGGGGGCCAGGAAACACCATATATTTT. This translates into CASSQPEGGPGNTIYF.

The rearrangement links TRBV6-1 to TRBJ1-1, with D possibly matching TRBD1 (5 bases). The CDR3 spans 13 residues. Germline CDR1 MNHNS, CDR2 SASEGT. The V end lost 5 bases, the J end lost 5 bases, and 12 bases lay between the germline ends. The CDR3 loop reads CASSPSTVTEAFF. The CDR3 nucleotides read TGTGCCAGCAGTCCATCGACAGTTACTGAAGCTTTCTTT.

The chain is built from TRBV6-1 and TRBJ1-5; no clear D. CDR1 and CDR2 (germline): MNHNS, SASEGT. V was cut by 3 bases and J by 9 bases, with 6 bases left in between. The CDR3 has 11 amino acids. The CDR3 region is CASSDSPPQHF. In nucleotides, the CDR3 is TGTGCCAGCAGTGATAGTCCGCCCCAGCATTTT.

This chain uses TRBV7-2 with TRBJ1-1, with no clear D. The germline V gene encodes CDR1 SGHTA and CDR2 FQGNSA. The CDR3 extends over 13 amino acids. Deletions cut 0 bases from V and 6 bases from J, with 8 bases between. Here the CDR3 DNA reads TGTGCCAGCAGCTTAGCTTTGTGGCCTGAAGCTTTCTTT. Its translation: CASSLALWPEAFF. Full variable domain (missing parts from reference TRBV7-2 and TRBJ1-1): GAGVSQSPSNKVTEKGKDVELRCDPISGHTALYWYRQSLGQGLEFLIYFQGNSAPDKSGLPSDRFSAERTGGSVSTLTIQRTQQEDSAVYLCASSLALWPEAFFGQGTRLTVV.

The chain couples TRBV7-3 to TRBJ2-7; TRBD2 matches 8 bases. From germline, CDR1 is SGHTA and CDR2 FQGTGA. This CDR3 spans 19 amino acids. Germline trimming cut 5 bases from V and 0 bases from J; bases unmatched to any gene: 18. Here the CDR3 reads CASSPSPGGQHRSSYEQYF. For the CDR3, the DNA is TGTGCCAGCAGCCCCAGCCCGGGGGGGCAACACCGGAGCTCCTACGAGCAGTACTTC.

The rearrangement links TRBV5-6 to TRBJ2-5; TRBD1 aligns across 8 bases. The CDR3 totals 13 residues. Per germline, CDR1 SGHDT and CDR2 YYEEEE. The trim removed 3 bases at V and 11 bases at J, leaving 9 bases unmatched. The CDR3 DNA reads TGTGCCAGCAGCTGGAGGACAGGGAGTGAGCAGTACTTC. It yields the protein CASSWRTGSEQYF.

The genes are TRBV5-6 and TRBJ1-2, with a possible D match to TRBD1 (6 bases). Trimming took 4 bases from V and 3 from J, leaving 7 bases between them. Germline V gene lookup returns CDR1 SGHDT and CDR2 YYEEEE. The CDR3 loop spans 12 amino acids. CDR3 DNA: TGTGCCAGCAGCGCAGGGGACTATGGCTACACCTTC. This codes for CASSAGDYGYTF.

A single count supports this clone. The gene calls are TRBV10-3 and TRBJ2-4; D might be TRBD2 (5 bases). The germline V and J ends were trimmed by 3 bases and 2 bases, with 11 bases remaining between them. Germline lookup yields CDR1 ENHRY and CDR2 SYGVKD. CDR3 length: 15 amino acids. CDR3 residues: CAISDEGWSKNIQYF. The CDR3 region has the DNA TGTGCCATCAGTGACGAGGGCTGGTCCAAAAACATTCAGTACTTC.

The rearrangement joins TRBV5-1 to TRBJ2-6, with 7 bases lining up with TRBD1. Germline V CDR1 and CDR2: SGHRS, YFSETQ. This CDR3 spans 15 amino acids. Unmatched junction bases numbered 0, after V lost 1 base and J lost 2 bases. As DNA, the CDR3 is TGCGCCAGCAGCTTGAGGGGGCCTGGGGCCAACGTCCTGACTTTC. Encoded protein: CASSLRGPGANVLTF.

The chain uses TRBV28 and TRBJ2-5; 7 bases fit TRBD1. The CDR3 consists of 14 residues. V was pared by 6 bases and J by 2 bases, with 6 bases of the junction left unmatched. The germline V gene has CDR1 MDHEN and CDR2 SYDVKM. The CDR3 DNA is TGTGCCAGCAGCCCGGGGACAGATCAAGAGACCCAGTACTTC. Protein: CASSPGTDQETQYF.

V and J are TRBV6-5 and TRBJ1-1; 8 bases align to TRBD1. The trim removed 3 bases at V and 5 bases at J, leaving 5 bases unmatched. The length of the CDR3 is 14 residues. Germline CDR1 MNHEY, CDR2 SVGAGI. As DNA, the CDR3 is TGTGCCAGCAGTTATGGGCAGGGGGCGACTGAAGCTTTCTTT. Translating it yields CASSYGQGATEAFF.

The V and J genes are TRBV18 and TRBJ1-2; D might be TRBD1 (5 bases). Looked up from germline, CDR1 is KGHSH and CDR2 is LQKENI. V lost 5 bases, J lost 6 bases, and 13 bases lay in between. The length of the CDR3 is 13 residues. In DNA, the CDR3 is TGTGCCAGCTCAAACAGGCTTGGCGATGGCTACACCTTC. Protein product: CASSNRLGDGYTF.